Included here is one TCR beta chain sequence, with context. The sample comes from a study of low-dose radiotherapy and immunotherapy resistance in tumors. Time point meaning: after trial treatment. Regarding treatment: LDRT plus nivolumab, ipilimumab, low-dose cyclophosphamide and aspirin (RACIN trial). J gave up 10 bases and V 4 bases, and 10 bases lay outside the gene matches. The CDR3 sequence is 14 residues long. From germline, CDR1 is GTSNPN and CDR2 SVGIG (reference sequence). First-strand cDNA relied on TRAV- and TRBV-specific primers spanning alpha and beta chains. TCRs were put through approximately 20 PCR cycles of amplification with Phusion. A constant-region primer and the V-primer adapter served as the primer pair. MiXCR was run by TCRdb on the reads, yielding one entry per CDR3 protein. The table lists tens of thousands of distinct CDR3 sequences, 20% to 25% of them singletons.

The TCR comes from a female donor with ovarian cancer. The specimen was PBMCs, collected after low-dose radiotherapy plus immunotherapy. The rearrangement uses TRBV30 and TRBJ1-6, with 7 bases identical to TRBD1. CDR3 sequence reads: CAWTTRGRVSPLHF. Written as DNA, the CDR3 is TGTGCCTGGACAACTAGGGGGCGCGTATCACCCCTCCACTTT.